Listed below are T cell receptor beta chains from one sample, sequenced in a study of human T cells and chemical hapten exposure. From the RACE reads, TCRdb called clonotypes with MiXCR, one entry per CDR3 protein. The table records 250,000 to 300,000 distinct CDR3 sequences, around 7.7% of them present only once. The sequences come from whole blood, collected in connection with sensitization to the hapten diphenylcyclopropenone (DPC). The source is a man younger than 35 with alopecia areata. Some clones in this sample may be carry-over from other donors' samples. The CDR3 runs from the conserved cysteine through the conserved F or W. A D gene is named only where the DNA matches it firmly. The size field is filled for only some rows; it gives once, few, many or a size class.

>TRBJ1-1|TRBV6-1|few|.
TGTGCCAGCAGTGAGAGAAACAGACTTGAAGCTTTCTTT
CASSERNRLEAFF
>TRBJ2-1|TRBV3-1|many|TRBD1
TGTGCCAGCAGCCCACAGGGGGCCTCCTACAATGAGCAGTTCTTC
CASSPQGASYNEQFF
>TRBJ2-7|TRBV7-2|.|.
TGTGCCAGCAGCTCCCGGGGGGCTTTTACCTACGAGCAGTACTTC
CASSSRGAFTYEQYF
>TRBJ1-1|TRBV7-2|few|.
TGTGCCAGCAGCTTACAATTTACTACTGAAGCTTTCTTT
CASSLQFTTEAFF
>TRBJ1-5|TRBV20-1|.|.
TGCAGTGCTAGAGACTCCTTTGAGGGACTGGAGCCCCAGCATTTT
CSARDSFEGLEPQHF
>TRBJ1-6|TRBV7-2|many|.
TGTGCCAGCAGCTTAGGTGGAGGTAGAGAGTCACCCCTCCACTTT
CASSLGGGRESPLHF
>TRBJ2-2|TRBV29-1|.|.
TGCAGCGTTGTACCTAAGAAGAACACCGGGGAGCTGTTTTTT
CSVVPKKNTGELFF
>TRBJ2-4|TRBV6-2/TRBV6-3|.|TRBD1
TGTGCCAGCAGTCTTCTAGGACAGGCTGTCACGAAAAACATTCAGTACTTC
CASSLLGQAVTKNIQYF
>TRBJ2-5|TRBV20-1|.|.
TGCAGTGCTAGCATTATCGGAGGGTCCGAGACCCAGTACTTC
CSASIIGGSETQYF
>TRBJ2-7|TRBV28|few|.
TGTGCCAGCAGCCCCGACGGCGGATACTACGAGCAGTACTTC
CASSPDGGYYEQYF
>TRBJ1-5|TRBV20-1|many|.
TGCAGTGCTAGAGCCGGGGAGGGTCAGCCCCAGCATTTT
CSARAGEGQPQHF
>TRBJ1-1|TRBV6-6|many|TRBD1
TGTGCCAGCAGTCCCGGGACAGAAGAAGCTTTCTTT
CASSPGTEEAFF
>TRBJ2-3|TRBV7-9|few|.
TGTGCCAGCAGCCCCTCCTTGCGCACAGATACGCAGTATTTT
CASSPSLRTDTQYF
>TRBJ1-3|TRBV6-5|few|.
TGTGCCAGCAGTTACTCGCCTGTAAACTCTGGAAACACCATATATTTT
CASSYSPVNSGNTIYF
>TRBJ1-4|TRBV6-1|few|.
TGTGCCAGCAGTGAAATCCGCCCGTTCGGGGAAAAACTGTTTTTT
CASSEIRPFGEKLFF
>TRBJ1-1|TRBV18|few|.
TGTGCCAGCTCAGCGATAAACACTGAAGCTTTCTTT
CASSAINTEAFF
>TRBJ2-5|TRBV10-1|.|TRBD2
TGCGCCAGCAGTGGGGGACTAGCGTCAGAGACCCAGTACTTC
CASSGGLASETQYF
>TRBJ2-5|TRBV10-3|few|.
TGTGCCATCAACCCAGGGGCACAAGAGACCCAGTACTTC
CAINPGAQETQYF
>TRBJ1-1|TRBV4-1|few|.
TGCGCCAGCAGCCAAGTTCAGATGAACACTGAAGCTTTCTTT
CASSQVQMNTEAFF
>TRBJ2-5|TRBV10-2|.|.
TGCGCCAGCAGATCGGGGGGCGCCATTCAAGAGACCCAGTACTTC
CASRSGGAIQETQYF
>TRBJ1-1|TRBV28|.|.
TGTGCCAGCAGTTTAGAGGGGGGAGACAGGCGGAGTGGTGAAGCTTTCTTT
CASSLEGGDRRSGEAFF
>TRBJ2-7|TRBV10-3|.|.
TGTGCCATCAGGGCCAGGGGGGAGCTGACCTACGAGCAGTACTTC
CAIRARGELTYEQYF
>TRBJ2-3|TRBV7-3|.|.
TGTGCCAGCAGCCTAATGGGATCCCCAGATACGCAGTATTTT
CASSLMGSPDTQYF
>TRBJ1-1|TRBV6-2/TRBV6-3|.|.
TGTGCCAGCAGTTACCCTCCAGGGGCCATGAACACTGAAGCTTTCTTT
CASSYPPGAMNTEAFF
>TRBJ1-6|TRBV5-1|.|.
TGCGCCAGCAGCTTAACCCGACAGGATCTCGCTTCACCCCTCCACTTT
CASSLTRQDLASPLHF
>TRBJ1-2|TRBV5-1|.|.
TGCGCCAGCAGTTCCCGCGGGGGCACTGACGGCTACACCTTC
CASSSRGGTDGYTF
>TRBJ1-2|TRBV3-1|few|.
TGTGCCAGCAGCCAAGAGGGGCGCTATGGCTACACCTTC
CASSQEGRYGYTF
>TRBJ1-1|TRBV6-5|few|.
TGTGCCAGCAGTTTAAGGGGAAGAAGAGCTTTCTTT
CASSLRGRRAFF
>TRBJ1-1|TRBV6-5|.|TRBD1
TGTGCCAGCAGTTACCCGACAGGGGGCCGAACTGAAGCTTTCTTT
CASSYPTGGRTEAFF
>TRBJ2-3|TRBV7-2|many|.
TGTGCCAGCAGTTTCTCCGGGATTTACACAGATACGCAGTATTTT
CASSFSGIYTDTQYF
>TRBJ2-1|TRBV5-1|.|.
TGCGCCAGCAGCCCCGGGACTCTGCTCTACAATGGGCAGTTCTTC
CASSPGTLLYNGQFF
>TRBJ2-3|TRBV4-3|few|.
TGCGCCAGCAGCCAAGGGGACCGGGCAGATACGCAGTATTTT
CASSQGDRADTQYF
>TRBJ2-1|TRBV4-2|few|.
TGTGCCAGCAGCCAGAGAATACGGGTTCAGGACTTGAGCTCCTACAATGAGCAGTTCTTC
CASSQRIRVQDLSSYNEQFF
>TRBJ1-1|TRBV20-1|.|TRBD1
TGCAGTGCTAGGAAGTCGCCAGGGGGTGATGCTTTCTTT
CSARKSPGGDAFF
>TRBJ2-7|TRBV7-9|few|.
TGTGCCAGCAGCTTAACCAGACCCGAGCAGTACTTC
CASSLTRPEQYF
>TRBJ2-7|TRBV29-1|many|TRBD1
TGCAGCGGGGGACAGACCTACGAGCAGTACTTC
CSGGQTYEQYF
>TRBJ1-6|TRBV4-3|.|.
TGCGCCAGCTCCGGGGAGACAGCTAATTCACCCCTCCACTTT
CASSGETANSPLHF
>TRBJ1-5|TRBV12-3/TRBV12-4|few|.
TGTGCCAGCAGTTTAGTGGGGGAGGGGAATCAGCCCCAGCATTTT
CASSLVGEGNQPQHF
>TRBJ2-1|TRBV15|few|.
TGTGCCACCGACGATGGGGTGGCCTACAATGAGCAGTTCTTC
CATDDGVAYNEQFF
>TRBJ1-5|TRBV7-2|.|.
TGTGCCAGCAGCTTGTGGACAGATAGCAATCAGCCCCAGCATTTT
CASSLWTDSNQPQHF
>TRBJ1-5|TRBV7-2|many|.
TGTGCCAGCAGCTTAGCTCCACGGACAGTCGATCAGCCCCAGCATTTT
CASSLAPRTVDQPQHF
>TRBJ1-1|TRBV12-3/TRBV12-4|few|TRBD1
TGTGCCAGCAGAGGTCAGGGGGCGCGTCAGGCTTTCTTT
CASRGQGARQAFF
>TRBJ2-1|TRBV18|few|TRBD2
TGTGCCAGCTCACTAGCGGGGACTACCTCCTACAATGAGCAGTTCTTC
CASSLAGTTSYNEQFF
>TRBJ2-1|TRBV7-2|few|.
TGTGCCAGCAGCTTCAACGGGGAAAGCTCCTACAATGAGCAGTTCTTC
CASSFNGESSYNEQFF
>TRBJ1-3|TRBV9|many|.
TGTGCCAGCGGAACCGGCTCTGGAAACACCATATATTTT
CASGTGSGNTIYF
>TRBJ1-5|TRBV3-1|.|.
TGTGCCAGCAGCCAAGGCAGGGGAAGCAATCAGCCCCAGCATTTT
CASSQGRGSNQPQHF
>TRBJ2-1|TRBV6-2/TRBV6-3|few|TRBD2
TGTGCCAGCAGTTACGGGGGACTAGCGGAATTCTTC
CASSYGGLAEFF
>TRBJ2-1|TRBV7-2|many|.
TGTGCCAGCAGCCGAGCCGACGATGGGGCCGATGAGCAGTTCTTC
CASSRADDGADEQFF
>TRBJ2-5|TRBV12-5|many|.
TGTGCTAGTGGTGTCCCCGAGAGCCAAGAGACCCAGTACTTC
CASGVPESQETQYF
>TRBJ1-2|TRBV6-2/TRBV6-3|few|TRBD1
TGTGCCAGCAGTTACGGGGACAGGGATGGCTACACCTTC
CASSYGDRDGYTF
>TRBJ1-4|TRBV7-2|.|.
TGTGCCAGCAGCCCCTGGACAGTGAATGAAAAACTGTTTTTT
CASSPWTVNEKLFF
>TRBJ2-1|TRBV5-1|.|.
TGCGCCAGCAGCGGAGGGACAGCTCAGGGCAATGAGCAGTTCTTC
CASSGGTAQGNEQFF
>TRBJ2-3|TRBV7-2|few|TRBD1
TGTGCCAGCAGCGGCAGGGGGACACCAAATACGCAGTATTTT
CASSGRGTPNTQYF
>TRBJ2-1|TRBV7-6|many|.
TGTGCCAGCAGCTTAACCGACAATGAGCAGTTCTTC
CASSLTDNEQFF